This T cell receptor beta chain came from a study of cytomegalovirus exposure and HLA in healthy donors. Study-level points and caveats: Presence/absence analysis assumed near-uniform sequencing depth across donors. According to a later analysis, most TCR beta chains associated with CMV appeared HLA-restricted. TRBV6-2, TRBV6-3 and some other V segments were unresolvable in 87-base-pair reads.

The primer mix had 60 Vbeta and 13 Jbeta primers. Sequencing was performed with immunoSEQ multiplex PCR; in TCRdb, only in-frame clones are kept and a portion is missing. The table for this sample gives more than 95,000 clones. This CDR3 is built from 14 residues. Trimming stripped 4 bases from V and 0 bases from J, with 9 bases between. The germline V gene encodes CDR1 MNHEY and CDR2 SVGAGI. A word on this clone: Its specificity is unknown.

The source material was PBMCs. The clonotype originates from a man in his forties or fifties in good health and CMV-seronegative. This chain links TRBV6-5 with TRBJ1-1; maybe TRBD1 (6 bases). The CDR3 is CASSSDRLNTEAFF. The CDR3 region has the DNA TGTGCCAGCAGTTCCGACAGGTTGAACACTGAAGCTTTCTTT.